What follows are 6 T cell receptor beta chains derived from one specimen sequenced in a study of T-cell reconstitution after alpha-beta-depleted transplantation in children. Unique molecular identifiers were used in preparing the TCRbeta library. TCRdb re-derived calls from the PCR reads in MiXCR, one entry per CDR3 protein. Found here are some 150,000 distinct CDR3 sequences, about 9% of them singletons; the top ten hold 15% to 20%. Specimen: PBMCs, mostly from graft donor cells, collected 180 days after TCRalphabeta/CD19-depleted stem cell transplant. The receptors shown here come from a female patient between 2 and 15 years old who had a stem cell transplant for congenital amegakaryocytic thrombocytopenia, so the T cells may come from the graft donor.

In its sample, this clonotype was seen many times. The V call is TRBV3-1, the J call TRBJ2-5; D is ambiguous. The CDR3 spans 14 residues. CDR1 LGHDT and CDR2 YNNKEL come from the germline V gene (reference sequence). With 1 base removed from V and 1 base from J, the gap between germline ends came to 7 bases. CDR3 in DNA: TGTGCCAGCAGCCAAGTGGTAATCCAAGAGACCCAGTACTTC. This translates into CASSQVVIQETQYF.

This chain links TRBV12-3 or TRBV12-4 with TRBJ2-3; no clear D. Trimming left V 2 bases short and J 2 bases short, with 11 bases between. CDR3 length: 15 amino acids. The CDR3 is CASSLLRLYTDTQYF. In nucleotides, the CDR3 is TGTGCCAGCAGTTTATTACGGTTATACACAGATACGCAGTATTTT.

The sample holds many counts of this clonotype. The chain recombines TRBV6-2 or TRBV6-3 with TRBJ2-7; no clear D gene. From germline, CDR1 is MNHEY and CDR2 SVGEGT. This CDR3 is built from 11 residues. Trimming removed 6 bases at V and 3 bases at J, with 6 bases between. This CDR3 reads CASSRLYEQYF. CDR3 in DNA: TGTGCCAGCAGCAGGCTCTACGAGCAGTACTTC.

This clonotype was recorded at least ten times. This chain joins TRBV28 and TRBJ2-7, with D uncertain. The V gene lost 7 bases and the J gene lost 3 bases, with 16 bases spanning the gap. The germline CDR1 and CDR2 sequences are MDHEN and SYDVKM. The CDR3 contains 14 residues. The CDR3 DNA reads TGTGCCAGCACCTCGCTTTTGTCCCTCTACGAGCAGTACTTC. It codes for CASTSLLSLYEQYF. The full variable domain, its missing parts supplied by reference TRBV28 and TRBJ2-7, is DVKVTQSSRYLVKRTGEKVFLECVQDMDHENMFWYRQDPGLGLRLIYFSYDVKMKEKGDIPEGYSVSREKKERFSLILESASTNQTSMYLCASTSLLSLYEQYFGPGTRLTVT.

This clonotype has at least ten counts. The V gene is TRBV6-1, the J gene TRBJ1-4, with a tentative D call TRBD1 (5 bases). This CDR3 spans 14 amino acids. V lost 8 bases to trimming and J lost 1 base, with 11 bases between them. Germline V CDR1 and CDR2: MNHNS, SASEGT. CDR3 in DNA: TGTGCCAGCTCGGCGAGGGGAACTAATGAAAAACTGTTTTTT. Its protein product is CASSARGTNEKLFF.

This clonotype was counted a few times. The chain carries TRBV29-1 and TRBJ2-7; TRBD2 is a possible D gene (6 bases). This CDR3 spans 15 amino acids. V lost 2 bases and J 3 bases, leaving 17 bases between the germline ends. Per germline, CDR1 SQVTM and CDR2 ANQGSEA. The CDR3 here is CSVERRQGGRYEQYF. The CDR3 DNA reads TGCAGCGTTGAAAGGCGGCAGGGAGGACGCTACGAGCAGTACTTC.